This T cell receptor (beta chain) was captured by sequencing in a study of regulatory T cells in long-lasting Graves disease. As for the study in general: Newly diagnosed Graves' patients had taken antithyroid drugs under 3 months. Study-wide findings and caveats: Persistent Graves' patients had lower TCR diversity than newly diagnosed ones.

V was cut by 2 bases and J by 0 bases, with 11 bases left in between. This CDR3 comprises 16 residues. From germline, CDR1 is SGHTA and CDR2 FQGTGA. Building the TCR beta libraries relied on iRepertoire HTBI primers, and CDR3 regions underwent Arm-PCR. Each CDR3 protein is one row after TCRdb ran MiXCR on the multiplex PCR reads. The data contain about 240,000 distinct CDR3 sequences, 20% of them singletons. The time point denotes: newly diagnosed GD, antithyroid drugs for less than 3 months. Following extraction of RNA from PBMCs, that RNA was used to make the TCR library. Approximately 8.2-milliliter peripheral blood samples went into EDTA tubes. About this clonotype itself: Its antigen remains unidentified. A much larger clone differs from this one at a single base, so this may be a read error.

The sample consisted of peripheral blood mononuclear cells (PBMCs), taken at new diagnosis, from a patient treated with antithyroid drugs. The sequence came from a female donor with Graves disease. The genes are TRBV7-3 and TRBJ2-4, with D tentatively TRBD1 or TRBD2 (5 bases each). In DNA form, the CDR3 reads TGTGCCAGCAGCTTAGGGGACCACCTAGCCAAAAACATTCAGTACTTC. This translates into CASSLGDHLAKNIQYF.